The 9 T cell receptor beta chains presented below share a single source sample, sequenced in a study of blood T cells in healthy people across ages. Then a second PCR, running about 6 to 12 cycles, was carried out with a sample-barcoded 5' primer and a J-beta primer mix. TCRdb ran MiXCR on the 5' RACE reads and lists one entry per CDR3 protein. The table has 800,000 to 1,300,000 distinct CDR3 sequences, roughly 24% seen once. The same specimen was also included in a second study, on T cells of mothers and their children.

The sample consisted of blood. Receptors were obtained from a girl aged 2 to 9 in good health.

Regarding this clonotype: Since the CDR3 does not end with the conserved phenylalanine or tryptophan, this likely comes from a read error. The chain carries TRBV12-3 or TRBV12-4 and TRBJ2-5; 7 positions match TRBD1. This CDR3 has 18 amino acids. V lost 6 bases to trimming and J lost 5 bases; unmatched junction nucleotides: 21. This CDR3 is CASRPTAERQGRRETQYS. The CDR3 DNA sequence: TGTGCCAGCAGACCAACCGCCGAAAGACAGGGCCGGCGGGAGACCCAGTACTCC.

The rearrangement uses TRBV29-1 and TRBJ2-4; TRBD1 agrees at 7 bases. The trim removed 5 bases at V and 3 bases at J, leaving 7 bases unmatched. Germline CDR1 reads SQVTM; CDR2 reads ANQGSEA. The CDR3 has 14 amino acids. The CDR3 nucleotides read TGCAGCGTTACCCCCCCAGGGGGCAAAAACATTCAGTACTTC. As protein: CSVTPPGGKNIQYF. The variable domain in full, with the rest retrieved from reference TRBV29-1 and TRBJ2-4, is SAVISQKPSRDICQRGTSLTIQCQVDSQVTMMFWYRQQPGQSLTLIATANQGSEATYESGFVIDKFPISRPNLTFSTLTVSNMSPEDSSIYLCSVTPPGGKNIQYFGAGTRLSVL.

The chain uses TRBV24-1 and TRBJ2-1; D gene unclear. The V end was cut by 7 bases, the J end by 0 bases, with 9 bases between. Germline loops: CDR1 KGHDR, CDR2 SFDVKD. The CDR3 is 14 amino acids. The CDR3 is CATSLSTSYNEQFF. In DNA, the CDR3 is TGTGCCACCAGCCTTAGCACCTCCTACAATGAGCAGTTCTTC.

The CDR3 DNA follows: TGTGCCAGCAGCACTACAGGTGTAACCGAGCAGTACTTC. This gives the protein CASSTTGVTEQYF. The V and J genes are TRBV7-2 and TRBJ2-7; TRBD1 might be the D (5 bases). In germline, CDR1 is SGHTA, CDR2 FQGNSA. V lost 5 bases, J lost 6 bases, and 14 bases lay in between. The length of the CDR3 is 13 residues. The full variable domain, with the rest looked up from reference TRBV7-2 and TRBJ2-7, is GAGVSQSPSNKVTEKGKDVELRCDPISGHTALYWYRQSLGQGLEFLIYFQGNSAPDKSGLPSDRFSAERTGGSVSTLTIQRTQQEDSAVYLCASSTTGVTEQYFGPGTRLTVT.

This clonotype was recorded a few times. CDR3: CASSTTDTTDTQYF. CDR3 bases: TGTGCCAGCAGCACGACAGATACCACAGATACGCAGTATTTT. V is TRBV7-9 and J is TRBJ2-3; D possibly corresponds to TRBD1 (5 bases). The CDR3 has 14 residues. The germline CDR1 and CDR2 sequences are SEHNR and FQNEAQ (reference sequence). The V gene lost 5 bases and the J gene lost 2 bases, with 11 bases spanning the gap.

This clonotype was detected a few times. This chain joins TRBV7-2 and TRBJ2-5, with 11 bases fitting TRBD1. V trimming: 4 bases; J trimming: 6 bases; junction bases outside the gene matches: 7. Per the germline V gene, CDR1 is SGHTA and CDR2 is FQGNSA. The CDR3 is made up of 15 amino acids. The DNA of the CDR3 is TGTGCCAGCAGCTACGGACAGGGGGCTTTGAAGACCCAGTACTTC. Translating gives CASSYGQGALKTQYF.

The CDR3 loop is CASTLNIWGSHEQYF. DNA of the CDR3: TGTGCCAGCACCCTCAATATATGGGGGTCGCACGAGCAGTACTTC. The chain carries TRBV6-6 and TRBJ2-7; D tentatively fits TRBD1 or TRBD2 (5 bases each). Trimming cost V 7 bases and J 5 bases, with 21 bases left between them. CDR3 size: 15 residues. Germline V gene sequence: CDR1 MNHNY, CDR2 SVGAGI (reference sequence).

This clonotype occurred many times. The CDR3 DNA sequence: TGTGCTAGTGGTTTGGGTTACGAGCAGTACTTC. This encodes CASGLGYEQYF. J is TRBJ2-5 and V is TRBV12-5; D ambiguous. TRBJ2-7 matches the DNA end more closely, so the J call is doubtful. The CDR3 totals 11 residues. Germline values: CDR1 LGHNT, CDR2 FRNRAP.

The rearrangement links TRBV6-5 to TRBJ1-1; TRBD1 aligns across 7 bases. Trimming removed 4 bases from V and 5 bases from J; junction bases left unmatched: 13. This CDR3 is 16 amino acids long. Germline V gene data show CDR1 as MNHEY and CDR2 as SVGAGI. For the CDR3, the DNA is TGTGCCAGCAGTTTTAAAACGACAGGGTACGGGACTGAAGCTTTCTTT. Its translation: CASSFKTTGYGTEAFF.